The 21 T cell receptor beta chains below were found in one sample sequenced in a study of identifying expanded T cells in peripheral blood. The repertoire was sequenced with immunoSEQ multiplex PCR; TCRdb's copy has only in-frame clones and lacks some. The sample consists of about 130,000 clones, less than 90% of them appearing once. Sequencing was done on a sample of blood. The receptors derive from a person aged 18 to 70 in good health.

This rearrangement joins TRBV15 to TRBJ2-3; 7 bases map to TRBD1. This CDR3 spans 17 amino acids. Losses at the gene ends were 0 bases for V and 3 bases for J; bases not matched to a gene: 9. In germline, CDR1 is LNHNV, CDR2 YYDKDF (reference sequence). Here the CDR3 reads CATSRDLRGRRTDTQYF. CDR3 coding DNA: TGTGCCACCAGCAGAGATCTCAGGGGGAGAAGGACAGATACGCAGTATTTT.

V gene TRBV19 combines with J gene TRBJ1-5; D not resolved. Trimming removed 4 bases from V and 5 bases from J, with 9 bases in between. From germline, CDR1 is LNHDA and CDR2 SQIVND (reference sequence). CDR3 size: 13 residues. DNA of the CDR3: TGTGCCAGTAGTACACAGCTGTATCAGCCCCAGCATTTT. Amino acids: CASSTQLYQPQHF.

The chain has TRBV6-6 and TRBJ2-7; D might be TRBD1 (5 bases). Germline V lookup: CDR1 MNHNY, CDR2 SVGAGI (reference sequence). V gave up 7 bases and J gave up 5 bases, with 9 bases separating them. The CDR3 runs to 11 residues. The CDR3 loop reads CASKWGHEQYF. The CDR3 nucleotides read TGTGCCAGCAAATGGGGCCACGAGCAGTACTTC.

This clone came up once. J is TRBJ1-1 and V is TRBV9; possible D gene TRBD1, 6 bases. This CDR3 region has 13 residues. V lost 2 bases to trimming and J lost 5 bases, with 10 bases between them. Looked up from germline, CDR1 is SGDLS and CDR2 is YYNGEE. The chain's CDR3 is CASSVLGATEAFF. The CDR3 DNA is TGTGCCAGCAGCGTGTTGGGGGCAACTGAAGCTTTCTTT.

CDR3 amino acids: CASSSTGVSYEQYF. CDR3 sequence (DNA): TGTGCCAGCAGCTCGACAGGGGTAAGCTACGAGCAGTACTTC. V usage is TRBV7-2 and J usage is TRBJ2-7; the match to TRBD1 covers 8 bases. The J segment lost 3 bases and the V segment lost 4 bases, leaving 5 bases of the junction unmatched. Germline loops: CDR1 SGHTA, CDR2 FQGNSA. The CDR3 loop spans 14 amino acids.

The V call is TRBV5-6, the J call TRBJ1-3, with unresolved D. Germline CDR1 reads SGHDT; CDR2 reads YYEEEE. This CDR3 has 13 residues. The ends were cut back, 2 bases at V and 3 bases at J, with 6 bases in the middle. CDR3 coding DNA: TGTGCCAGCAGCTTATCCGGTGGAAACACCATATATTTT. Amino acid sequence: CASSLSGGNTIYF.

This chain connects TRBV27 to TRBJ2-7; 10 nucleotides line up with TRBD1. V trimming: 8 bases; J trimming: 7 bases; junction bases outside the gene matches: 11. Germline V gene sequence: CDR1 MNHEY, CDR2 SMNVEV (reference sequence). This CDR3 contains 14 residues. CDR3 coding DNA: TGTGCCAGCGTAAGACAGGGGGCAGTAAGAGAGCAGTACTTC. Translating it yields CASVRQGAVREQYF.

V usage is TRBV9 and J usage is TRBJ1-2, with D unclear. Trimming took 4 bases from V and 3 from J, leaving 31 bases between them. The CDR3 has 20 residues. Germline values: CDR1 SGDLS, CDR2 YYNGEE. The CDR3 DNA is TGTGCCAGCAGCCCCGATTCCCCCGGCTCAGCCCTTTTCGGCTACTATGGCTACACCTTC. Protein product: CASSPDSPGSALFGYYGYTF.

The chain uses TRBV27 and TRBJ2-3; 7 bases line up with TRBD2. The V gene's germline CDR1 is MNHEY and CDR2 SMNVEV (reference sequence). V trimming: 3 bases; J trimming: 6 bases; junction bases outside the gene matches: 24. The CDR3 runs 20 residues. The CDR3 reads CASSLGMRAWEGRRGDTQYF. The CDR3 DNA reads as TGTGCCAGCAGTTTGGGGATGAGGGCCTGGGAGGGCCGACGAGGGGATACGCAGTATTTT.

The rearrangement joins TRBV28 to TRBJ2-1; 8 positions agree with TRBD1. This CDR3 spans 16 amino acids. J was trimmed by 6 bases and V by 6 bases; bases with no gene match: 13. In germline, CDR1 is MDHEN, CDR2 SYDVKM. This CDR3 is CASRGPGQGPSNEQFF. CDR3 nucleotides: TGTGCCAGCAGGGGACCCGGACAGGGTCCCTCCAATGAGCAGTTCTTC.

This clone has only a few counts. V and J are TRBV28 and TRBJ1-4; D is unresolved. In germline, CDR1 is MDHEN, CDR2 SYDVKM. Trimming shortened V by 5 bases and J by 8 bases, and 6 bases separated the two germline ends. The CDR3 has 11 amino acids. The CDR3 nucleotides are TGTGCCAGCAGTGCATTAGAAAAACTGTTTTTT. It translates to CASSALEKLFF.

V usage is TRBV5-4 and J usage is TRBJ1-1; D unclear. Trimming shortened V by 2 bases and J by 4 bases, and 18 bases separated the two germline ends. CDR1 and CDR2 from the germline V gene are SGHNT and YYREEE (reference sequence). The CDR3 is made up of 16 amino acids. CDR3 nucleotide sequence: TGTGCCAGCAGCTTAGACCCGGTCGGGCCTGGCACTGAAGCTTTCTTT. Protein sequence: CASSLDPVGPGTEAFF.

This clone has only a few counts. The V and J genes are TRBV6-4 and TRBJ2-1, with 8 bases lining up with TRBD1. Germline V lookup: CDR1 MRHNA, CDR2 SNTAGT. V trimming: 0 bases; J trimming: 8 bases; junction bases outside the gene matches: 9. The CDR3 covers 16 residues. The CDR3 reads CASSDSRGRGRDEQFF. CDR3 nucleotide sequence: TGTGCCAGCAGTGACTCGAGGGGCAGGGGGCGCGATGAGCAGTTCTTC.

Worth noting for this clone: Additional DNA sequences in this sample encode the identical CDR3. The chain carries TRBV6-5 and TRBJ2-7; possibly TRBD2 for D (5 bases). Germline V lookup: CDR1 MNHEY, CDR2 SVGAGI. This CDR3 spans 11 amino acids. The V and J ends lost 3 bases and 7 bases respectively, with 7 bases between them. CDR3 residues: CASSYRREQYF. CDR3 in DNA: TGTGCCAGCAGTTATAGGAGGGAGCAGTACTTC.

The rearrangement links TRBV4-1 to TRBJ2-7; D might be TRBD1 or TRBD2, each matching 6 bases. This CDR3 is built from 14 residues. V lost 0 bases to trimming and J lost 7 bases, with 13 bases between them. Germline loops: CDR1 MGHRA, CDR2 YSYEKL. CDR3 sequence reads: CASSQDSGEEEQYF. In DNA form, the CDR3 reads TGCGCCAGCAGCCAAGACTCAGGGGAGGAAGAGCAGTACTTC.

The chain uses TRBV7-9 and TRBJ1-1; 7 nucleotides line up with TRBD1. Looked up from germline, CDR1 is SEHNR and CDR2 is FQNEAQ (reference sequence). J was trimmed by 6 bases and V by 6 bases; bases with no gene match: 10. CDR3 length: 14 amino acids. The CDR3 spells CASSLDRDLPEAFF. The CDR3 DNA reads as TGTGCCAGCAGTCTCGACAGGGATCTACCTGAAGCTTTCTTT.

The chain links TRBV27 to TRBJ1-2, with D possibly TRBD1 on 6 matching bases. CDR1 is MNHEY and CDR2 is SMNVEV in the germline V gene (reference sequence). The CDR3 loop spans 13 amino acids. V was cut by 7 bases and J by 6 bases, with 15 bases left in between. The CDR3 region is CASKSLGGDGYTF. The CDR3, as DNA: TGTGCCAGCAAATCCTTGGGGGGCGATGGCTACACCTTC.

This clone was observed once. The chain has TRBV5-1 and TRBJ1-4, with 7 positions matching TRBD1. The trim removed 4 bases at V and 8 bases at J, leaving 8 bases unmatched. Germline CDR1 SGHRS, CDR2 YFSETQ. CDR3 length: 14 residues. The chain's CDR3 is CASSPRQGDEKLFF. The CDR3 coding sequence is TGCGCCAGCAGCCCGAGACAGGGAGACGAAAAACTGTTTTTT.

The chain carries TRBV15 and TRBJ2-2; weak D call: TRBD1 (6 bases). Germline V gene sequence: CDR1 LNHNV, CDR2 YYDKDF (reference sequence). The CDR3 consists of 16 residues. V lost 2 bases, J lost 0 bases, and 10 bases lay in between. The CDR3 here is CATSRYGQSNTGELFF. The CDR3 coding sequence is TGTGCCACCAGCAGATATGGACAGTCGAACACCGGGGAGCTGTTTTTT.

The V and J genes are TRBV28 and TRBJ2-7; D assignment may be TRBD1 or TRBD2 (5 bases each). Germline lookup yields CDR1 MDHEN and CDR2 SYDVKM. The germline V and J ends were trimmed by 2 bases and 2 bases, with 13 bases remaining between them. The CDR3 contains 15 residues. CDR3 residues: CASSLGGARTYEQYF. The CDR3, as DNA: TGTGCCAGCAGTTTAGGGGGAGCAAGAACCTACGAGCAGTACTTC.

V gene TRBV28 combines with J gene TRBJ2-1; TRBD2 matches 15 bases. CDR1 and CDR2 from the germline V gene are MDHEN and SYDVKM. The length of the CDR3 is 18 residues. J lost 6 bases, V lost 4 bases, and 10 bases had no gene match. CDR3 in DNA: TGTGCCAGCAGTTCATCCGGACTAGCGGGAGGGCAGGTCAATGAGCAGTTCTTC. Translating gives CASSSSGLAGGQVNEQFF.